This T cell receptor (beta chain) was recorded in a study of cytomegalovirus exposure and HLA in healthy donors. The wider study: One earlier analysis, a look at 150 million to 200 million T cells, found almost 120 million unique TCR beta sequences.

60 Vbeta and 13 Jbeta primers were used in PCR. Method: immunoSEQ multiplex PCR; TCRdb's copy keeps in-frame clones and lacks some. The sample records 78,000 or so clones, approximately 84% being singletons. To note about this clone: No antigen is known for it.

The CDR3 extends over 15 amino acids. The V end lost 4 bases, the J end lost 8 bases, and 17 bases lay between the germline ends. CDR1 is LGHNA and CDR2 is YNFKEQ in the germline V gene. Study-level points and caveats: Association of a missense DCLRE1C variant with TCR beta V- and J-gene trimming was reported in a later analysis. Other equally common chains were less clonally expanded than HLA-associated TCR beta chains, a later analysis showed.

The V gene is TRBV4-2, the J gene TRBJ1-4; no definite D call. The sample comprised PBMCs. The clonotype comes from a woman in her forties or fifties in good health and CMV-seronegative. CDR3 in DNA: TGTGCCAGCAGCCCCGAAGGAGGGATCAGGGAAAAACTGTTTTTT. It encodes CASSPEGGIREKLFF.